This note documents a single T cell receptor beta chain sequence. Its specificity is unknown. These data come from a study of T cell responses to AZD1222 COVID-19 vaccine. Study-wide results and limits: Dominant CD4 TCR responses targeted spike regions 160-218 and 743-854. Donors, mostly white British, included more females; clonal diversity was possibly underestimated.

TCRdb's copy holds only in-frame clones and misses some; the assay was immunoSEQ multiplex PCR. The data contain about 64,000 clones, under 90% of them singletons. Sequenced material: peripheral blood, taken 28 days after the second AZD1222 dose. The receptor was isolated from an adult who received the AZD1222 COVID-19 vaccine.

The DNA of the CDR3 is TGTGCCAGCTCACCAAAGGACAGGACCACTGAAGCTTTCTTT. This translates into CASSPKDRTTEAFF. This sequence joins TRBV18 and TRBJ1-1, with 7 bases fitting TRBD1. Per the germline V gene, CDR1 is KGHSH and CDR2 is LQKENI. J gave up 4 bases and V 2 bases, and 4 bases lay outside the gene matches. This CDR3 is built from 14 residues.